This T cell receptor beta chain was retrieved from a study of T cells after yellow fever vaccination. For TCR, cDNA came from 5'RACE template switching, which added a universal primer site and UMIs. TCRdb reprocessed the 5' RACE reads via MiXCR and lists one record per CDR3 protein. Of 450,000 to 600,000 distinct CDR3 sequences detected, approximately 15% appear once; the ten largest clones hold around an eighth. Study-wide points: By day 5 rather than day 15, the secondary response had peaked, though it was weaker. Post-booster samples contained most primary-vaccination clones (around 96% CD4, around 88% CD8). CD4 and CD8 compartments shared a small share of clonotypes, likely from convergent recombination.

Germline V gives CDR1 SQVTM, CDR2 ANQGSEA. The CDR3 sequence is 11 residues long. V lost 4 bases and J lost 4, with 8 bases in between. This clonotype was observed many times. What it binds is not known. The chain links TRBV29-1 to TRBJ2-7; tentative D call: TRBD2 (6 bases). Source: PBMCs, taken on the day of the yellow fever booster vaccination. This sequence was found in a man between 25 and 39 years old who received the YFV17D yellow fever vaccine. The CDR3 spells CSVAREYEQYF. The CDR3 coding sequence is TGCAGCGTTGCTCGGGAGTACGAGCAGTACTTC.